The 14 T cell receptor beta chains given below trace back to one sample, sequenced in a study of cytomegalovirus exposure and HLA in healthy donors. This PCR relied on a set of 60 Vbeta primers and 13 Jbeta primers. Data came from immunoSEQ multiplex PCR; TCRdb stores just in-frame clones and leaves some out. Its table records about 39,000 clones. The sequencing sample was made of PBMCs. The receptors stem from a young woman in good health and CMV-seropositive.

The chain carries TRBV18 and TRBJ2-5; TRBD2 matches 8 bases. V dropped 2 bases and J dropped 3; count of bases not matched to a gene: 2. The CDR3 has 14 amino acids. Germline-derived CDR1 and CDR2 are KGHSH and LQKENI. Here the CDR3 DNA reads TGTGCCAGCTCACCAGGACTAGCTGAAGAGACCCAGTACTTC. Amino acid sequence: CASSPGLAEETQYF.

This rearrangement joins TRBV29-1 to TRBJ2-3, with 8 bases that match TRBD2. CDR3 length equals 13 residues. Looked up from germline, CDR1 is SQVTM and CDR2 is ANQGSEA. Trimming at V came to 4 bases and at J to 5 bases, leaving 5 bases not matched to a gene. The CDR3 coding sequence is TGCAGCGTTGCGGGGGGGCAGGGAGATACGCAGTATTTT. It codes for CSVAGGQGDTQYF.

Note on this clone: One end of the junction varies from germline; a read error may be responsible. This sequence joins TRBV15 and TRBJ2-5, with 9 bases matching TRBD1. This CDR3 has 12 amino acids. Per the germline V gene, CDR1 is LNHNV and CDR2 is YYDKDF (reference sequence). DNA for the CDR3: TGTGCCACCAGCAGAGATCTCGGACAGGGGAACTTC. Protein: CATSRDLGQGNF.

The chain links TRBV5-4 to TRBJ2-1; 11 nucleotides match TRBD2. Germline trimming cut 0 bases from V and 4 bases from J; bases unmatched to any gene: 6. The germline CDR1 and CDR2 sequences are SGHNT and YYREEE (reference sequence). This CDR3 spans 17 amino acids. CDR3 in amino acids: CASSLGASGGTYNEQFF. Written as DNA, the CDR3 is TGTGCCAGCAGCTTGGGGGCTAGCGGGGGGACTTACAATGAGCAGTTCTTC.

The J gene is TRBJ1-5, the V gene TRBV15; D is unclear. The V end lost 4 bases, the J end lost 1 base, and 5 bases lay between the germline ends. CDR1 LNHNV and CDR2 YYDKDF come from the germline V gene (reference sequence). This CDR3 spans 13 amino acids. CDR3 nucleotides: TGTGCCACCAGCACCGAGAGCAATCAGCCCCAGCATTTT. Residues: CATSTESNQPQHF.

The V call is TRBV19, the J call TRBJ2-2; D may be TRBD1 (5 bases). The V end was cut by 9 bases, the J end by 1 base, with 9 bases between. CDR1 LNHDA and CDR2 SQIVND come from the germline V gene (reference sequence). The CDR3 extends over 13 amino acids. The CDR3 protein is CASSDRNTGELFF. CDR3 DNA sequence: TGTGCCAGCAGCGACAGGAACACCGGGGAGCTGTTTTTT.

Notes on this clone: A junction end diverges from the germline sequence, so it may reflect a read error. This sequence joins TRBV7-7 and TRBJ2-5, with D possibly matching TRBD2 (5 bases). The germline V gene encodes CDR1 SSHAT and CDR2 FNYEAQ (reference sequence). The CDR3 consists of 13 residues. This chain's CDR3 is CASSQDAHGAQYF. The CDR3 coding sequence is TGTGCTAGCAGCCAAGACGCACACGGGGCCCAGTACTTC.

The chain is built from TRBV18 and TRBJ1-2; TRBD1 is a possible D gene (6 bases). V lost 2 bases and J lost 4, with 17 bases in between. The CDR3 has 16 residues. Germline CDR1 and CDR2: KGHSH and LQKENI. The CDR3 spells CASSPNTGTISYGYTF. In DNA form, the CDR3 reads TGTGCCAGCTCACCAAATACAGGGACGATTTCCTATGGCTACACCTTC.

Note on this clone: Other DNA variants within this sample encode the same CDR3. The CDR3 loop reads CASSTRTGFYEQYF. The CDR3 DNA sequence: TGTGCCAGTAGTACCAGGACGGGGTTCTACGAGCAGTACTTC. The V and J genes are TRBV19 and TRBJ2-7, with D tentatively TRBD2 (5 bases). Trimming cost V 4 bases and J 3 bases, with 13 bases left between them. Per the germline V gene, CDR1 is LNHDA and CDR2 is SQIVND (reference sequence). This CDR3 spans 14 amino acids.

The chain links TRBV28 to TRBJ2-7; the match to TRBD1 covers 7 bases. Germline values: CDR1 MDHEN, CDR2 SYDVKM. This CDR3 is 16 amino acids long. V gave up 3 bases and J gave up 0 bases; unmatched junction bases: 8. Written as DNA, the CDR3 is TGTGCCAGCAGTTTTTCTTCCGGGACAGCCTCCTACGAGCAGTACTTC. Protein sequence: CASSFSSGTASYEQYF.

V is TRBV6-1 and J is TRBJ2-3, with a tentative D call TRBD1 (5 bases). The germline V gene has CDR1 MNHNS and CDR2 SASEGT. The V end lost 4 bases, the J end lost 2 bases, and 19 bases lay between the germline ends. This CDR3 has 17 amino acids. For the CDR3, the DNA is TGTGCCAGCAGTGGCCCGTCGGGTGGGGCACCCACAGATACGCAGTATTTT. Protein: CASSGPSGGAPTDTQYF.

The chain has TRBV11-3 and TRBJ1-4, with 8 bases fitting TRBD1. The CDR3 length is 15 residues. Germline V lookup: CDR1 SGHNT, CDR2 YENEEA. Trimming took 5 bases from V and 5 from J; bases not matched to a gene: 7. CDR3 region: CASSETGTGNEKLFF. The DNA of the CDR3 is TGTGCCAGCAGCGAAACCGGGACAGGAAATGAAAAACTGTTTTTT.

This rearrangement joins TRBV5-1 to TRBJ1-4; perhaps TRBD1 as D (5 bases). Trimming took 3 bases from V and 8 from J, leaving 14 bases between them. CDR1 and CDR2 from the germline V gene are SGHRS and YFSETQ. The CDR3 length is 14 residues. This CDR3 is CASSSRGGGEKLFF. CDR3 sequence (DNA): TGCGCCAGCAGCTCGAGGGGCGGGGGGGAAAAACTGTTTTTT.

CDR3 sequence: CASSVDRVNRAQPQHF. In DNA, the CDR3 is TGTGCCAGCAGCGTAGACAGGGTAAATCGGGCTCAGCCCCAGCATTTT. The V call is TRBV9, the J call TRBJ1-5; possibly TRBD1 for D (6 bases). The germline CDR1 and CDR2 sequences are SGDLS and YYNGEE. Trimming took 0 bases from V and 6 from J, leaving 16 bases between them. The CDR3 has 16 amino acids.